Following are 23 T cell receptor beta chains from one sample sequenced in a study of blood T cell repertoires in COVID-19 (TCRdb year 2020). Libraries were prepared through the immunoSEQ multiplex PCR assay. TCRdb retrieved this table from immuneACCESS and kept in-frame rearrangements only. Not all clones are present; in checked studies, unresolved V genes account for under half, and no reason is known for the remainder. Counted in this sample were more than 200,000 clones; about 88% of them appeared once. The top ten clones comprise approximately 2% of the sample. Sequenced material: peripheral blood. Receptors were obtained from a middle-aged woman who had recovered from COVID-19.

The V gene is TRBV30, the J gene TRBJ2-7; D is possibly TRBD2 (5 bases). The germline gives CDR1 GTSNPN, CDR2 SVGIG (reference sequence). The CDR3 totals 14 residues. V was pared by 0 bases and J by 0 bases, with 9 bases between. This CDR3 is CAWSVAGVSYEQYF. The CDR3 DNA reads TGTGCCTGGAGTGTGGCCGGGGTCTCCTACGAGCAGTACTTC.

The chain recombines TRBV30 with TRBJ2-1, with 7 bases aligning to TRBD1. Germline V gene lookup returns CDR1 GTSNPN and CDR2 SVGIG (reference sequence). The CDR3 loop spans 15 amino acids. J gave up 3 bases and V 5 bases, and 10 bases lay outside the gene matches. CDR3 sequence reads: CAWALLDRVYNEQFF. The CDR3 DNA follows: TGTGCCTGGGCCCTCCTAGACAGGGTCTACAATGAGCAGTTCTTC.

The CDR3 protein is CASSLNLGLGGNQPQHF. CDR3 in DNA: TGTGCCAGCAGTTTAAATCTCGGGTTAGGAGGCAATCAGCCCCAGCATTTT. The rearrangement uses TRBV28 and TRBJ1-5; D gene uncertain. Germline V gene sequence: CDR1 MDHEN, CDR2 SYDVKM. This CDR3 has 17 residues. V lost 2 bases and J 2 bases, leaving 16 bases between the germline ends.

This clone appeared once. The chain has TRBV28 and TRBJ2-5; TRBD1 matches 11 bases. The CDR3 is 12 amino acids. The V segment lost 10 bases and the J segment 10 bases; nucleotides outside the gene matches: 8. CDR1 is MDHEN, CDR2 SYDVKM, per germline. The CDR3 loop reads CATQGGTGGQYF. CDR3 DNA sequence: TGTGCCACCCAAGGGGGGACAGGGGGCCAGTACTTC.

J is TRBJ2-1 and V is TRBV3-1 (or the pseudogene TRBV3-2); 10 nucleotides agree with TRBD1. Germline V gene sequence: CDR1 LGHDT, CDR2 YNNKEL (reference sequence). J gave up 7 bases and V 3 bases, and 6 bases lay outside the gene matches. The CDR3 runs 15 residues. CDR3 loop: CASSQGQGIGNEQFF. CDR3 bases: TGTGCCAGCAGCCAGGGACAGGGGATAGGGAATGAGCAGTTCTTC.

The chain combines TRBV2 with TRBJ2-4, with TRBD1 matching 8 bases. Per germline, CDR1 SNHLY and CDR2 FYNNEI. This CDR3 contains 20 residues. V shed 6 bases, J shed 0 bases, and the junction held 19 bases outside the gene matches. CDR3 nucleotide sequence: TGTGCCAGCAGGGGCAGGGGGCGCTTACGATATCTGGTAGCCAAAAACATTCAGTACTTC. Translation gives CASRGRGRLRYLVAKNIQYF.

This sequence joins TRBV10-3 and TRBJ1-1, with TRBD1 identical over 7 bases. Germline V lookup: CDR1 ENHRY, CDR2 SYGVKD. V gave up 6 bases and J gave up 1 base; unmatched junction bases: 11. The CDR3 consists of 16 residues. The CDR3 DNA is TGTGCCATCAGAGAGGGGGCAGGGGTCGGGAACACTGAAGCTTTCTTT. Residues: CAIREGAGVGNTEAFF.

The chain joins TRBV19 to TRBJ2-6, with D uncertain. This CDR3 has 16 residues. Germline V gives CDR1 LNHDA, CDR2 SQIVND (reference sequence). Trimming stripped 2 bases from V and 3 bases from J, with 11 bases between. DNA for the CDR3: TGTGCCAGTAGTATACCGGGTCGAGGTGGGGCCAACGTCCTGACTTTC. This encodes CASSIPGRGGANVLTF.

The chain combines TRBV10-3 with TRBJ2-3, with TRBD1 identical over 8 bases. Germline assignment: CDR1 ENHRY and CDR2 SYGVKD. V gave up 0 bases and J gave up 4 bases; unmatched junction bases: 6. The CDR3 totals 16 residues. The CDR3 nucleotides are TGTGCCATCAGTGAGTCCGGACAGGGAAGGGCAGATACGCAGTATTTT. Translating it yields CAISESGQGRADTQYF.

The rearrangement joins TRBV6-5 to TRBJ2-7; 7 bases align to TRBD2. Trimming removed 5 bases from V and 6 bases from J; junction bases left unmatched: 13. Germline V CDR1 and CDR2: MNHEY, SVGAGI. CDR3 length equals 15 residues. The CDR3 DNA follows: TGTGCCAGCAGTACCCCCGGGGAGGGTCTTCGCGAGCAGTACTTC. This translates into CASSTPGEGLREQYF.

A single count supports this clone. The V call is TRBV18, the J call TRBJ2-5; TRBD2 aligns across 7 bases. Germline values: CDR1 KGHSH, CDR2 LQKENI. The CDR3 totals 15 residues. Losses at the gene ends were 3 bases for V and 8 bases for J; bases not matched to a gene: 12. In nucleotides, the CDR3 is TGTGCCAGCTCACCCGGGACGGGAGGAAGAGAAACCCAGTACTTC. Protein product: CASSPGTGGRETQYF.

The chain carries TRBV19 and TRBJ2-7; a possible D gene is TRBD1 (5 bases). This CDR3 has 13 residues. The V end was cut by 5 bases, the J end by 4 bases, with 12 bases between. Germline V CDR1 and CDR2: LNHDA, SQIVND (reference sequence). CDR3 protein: CASSAQTAYEQYF. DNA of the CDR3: TGTGCCAGTAGTGCCCAGACAGCGTACGAGCAGTACTTC.

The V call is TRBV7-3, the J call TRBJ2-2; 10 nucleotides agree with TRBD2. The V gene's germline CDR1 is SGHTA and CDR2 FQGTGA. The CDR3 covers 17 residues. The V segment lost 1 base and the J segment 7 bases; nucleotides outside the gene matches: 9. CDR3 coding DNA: TGTGCCAGCAGCTTAAACCCTAGCGGGAGCGGGAGCGGGGAGCTGTTTTTT. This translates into CASSLNPSGSGSGELFF.

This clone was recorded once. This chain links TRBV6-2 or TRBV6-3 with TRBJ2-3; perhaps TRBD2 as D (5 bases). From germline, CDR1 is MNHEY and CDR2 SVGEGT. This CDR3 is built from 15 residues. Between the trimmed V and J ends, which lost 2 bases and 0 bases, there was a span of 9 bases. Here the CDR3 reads CASSYTRASTDTQYF. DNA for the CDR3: TGTGCCAGCAGTTACACTAGGGCAAGCACAGATACGCAGTATTTT.

CDR3 loop: CASSSPARDTQYF. The CDR3 bases are TGTGCCAGCAGTTCCCCTGCCCGGGATACGCAGTATTTT. The rearrangement links TRBV28 to TRBJ2-3; no reliable D call. Per germline, CDR1 MDHEN and CDR2 SYDVKM. The ends were cut back, 4 bases at V and 6 bases at J, with 11 bases in the middle. This CDR3 spans 13 amino acids.

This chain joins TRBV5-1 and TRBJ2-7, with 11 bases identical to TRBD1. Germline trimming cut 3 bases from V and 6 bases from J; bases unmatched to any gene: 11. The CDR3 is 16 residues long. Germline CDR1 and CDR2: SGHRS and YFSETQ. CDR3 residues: CASSSADRGPLGEQYF. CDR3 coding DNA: TGCGCCAGCAGCTCCGCGGACAGGGGGCCTTTGGGCGAGCAGTACTTC.

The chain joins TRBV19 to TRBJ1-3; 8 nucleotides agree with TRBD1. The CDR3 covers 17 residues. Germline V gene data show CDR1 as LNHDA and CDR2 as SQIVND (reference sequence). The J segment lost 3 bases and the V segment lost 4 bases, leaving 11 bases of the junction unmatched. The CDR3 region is CASSRNLDRADGNTIYF. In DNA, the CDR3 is TGTGCCAGTAGTAGAAACTTGGACAGGGCTGATGGAAACACCATATATTTT.

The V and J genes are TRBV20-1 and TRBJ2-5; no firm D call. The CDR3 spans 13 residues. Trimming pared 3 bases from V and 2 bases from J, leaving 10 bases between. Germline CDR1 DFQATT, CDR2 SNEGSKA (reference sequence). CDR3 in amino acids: CSASNRSQETQYF. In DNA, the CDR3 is TGCAGTGCTAGTAACAGATCTCAAGAGACCCAGTACTTC.

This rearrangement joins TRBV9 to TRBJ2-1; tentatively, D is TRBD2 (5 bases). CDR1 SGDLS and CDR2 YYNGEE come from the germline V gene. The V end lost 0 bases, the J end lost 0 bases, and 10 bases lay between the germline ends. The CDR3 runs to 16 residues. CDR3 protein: CASSVGSAASYNEQFF. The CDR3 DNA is TGTGCCAGCAGCGTAGGTTCAGCGGCCTCCTACAATGAGCAGTTCTTC.

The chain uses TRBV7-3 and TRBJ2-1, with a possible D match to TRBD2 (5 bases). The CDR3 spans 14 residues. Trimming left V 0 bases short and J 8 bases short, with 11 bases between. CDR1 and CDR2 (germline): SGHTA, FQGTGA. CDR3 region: CASSLTGARDEQFF. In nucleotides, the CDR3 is TGTGCCAGCAGCTTAACGGGAGCGCGCGATGAGCAGTTCTTC. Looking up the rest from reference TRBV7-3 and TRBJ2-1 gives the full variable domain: GAGVSQTPSNKVTEKGKYVELRCDPISGHTALYWYRQSLGQGPEFLIYFQGTGAADDSGLPNDRFFAVRPEGSVSTLKIQRTERGDSAVYLCASSLTGARDEQFFGPGTRLTVL.

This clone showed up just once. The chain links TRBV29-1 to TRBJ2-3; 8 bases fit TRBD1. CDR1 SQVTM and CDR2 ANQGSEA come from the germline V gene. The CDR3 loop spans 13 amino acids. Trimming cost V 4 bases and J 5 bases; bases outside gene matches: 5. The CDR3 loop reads CSVGAGGKDTQYF. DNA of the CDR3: TGCAGCGTTGGTGCAGGGGGCAAAGATACGCAGTATTTT.

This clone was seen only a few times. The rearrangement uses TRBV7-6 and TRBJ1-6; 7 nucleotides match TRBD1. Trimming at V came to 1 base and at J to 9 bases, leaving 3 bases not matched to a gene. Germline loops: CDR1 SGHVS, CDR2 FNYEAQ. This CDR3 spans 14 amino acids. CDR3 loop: CASSLGDRASPLHF. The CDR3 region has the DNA TGTGCCAGCAGCTTAGGGGACAGAGCTTCACCCCTCCACTTT. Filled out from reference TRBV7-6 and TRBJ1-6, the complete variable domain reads GAGVSQSPRYKVTKRGQDVALRCDPISGHVSLYWYRQALGQGPEFLTYFNYEAQQDKSGLPNDRFSAERPEGSISTLTIQRTEQRDSAMYRCASSLGDRASPLHFGNGTRLTVT.

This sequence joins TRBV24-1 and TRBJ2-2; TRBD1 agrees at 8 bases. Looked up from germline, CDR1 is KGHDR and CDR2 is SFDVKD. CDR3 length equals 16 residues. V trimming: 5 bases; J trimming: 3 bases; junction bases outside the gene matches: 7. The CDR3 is CATSVSRGLDTGELFF. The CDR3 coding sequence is TGTGCCACCAGTGTTTCCAGGGGGCTGGACACCGGGGAGCTGTTTTTT.